The source of this TCR beta chain is a study of shared clonotypes between healthy human individuals. This CDR3 is 17 amino acids long. Per germline, CDR1 SEHNR and CDR2 FQNEAQ (reference sequence). V lost 0 bases and J lost 2, with 16 bases in between. Clones were sequenced by immunoSEQ multiplex PCR, and TCRdb holds only the in-frame ones, with some missing. The table shows under 2,500,000 clones, with 90% to 97% occurring only once. This receptor was obtained from a man aged 18 to 29 in good health. The sequencing input was naive CD4+ T cells sorted from blood. Subset in this sample: CD45RA+ positively selected. The chain uses TRBV7-9 and TRBJ2-5; D may correspond to TRBD1 or TRBD2 (6 bases each). The CDR3 is CASSLARGGNEQETQYF. CDR3 DNA sequence: TGTGCCAGCAGCTTAGCAAGAGGGGGGAACGAGCAAGAGACCCAGTACTTC.